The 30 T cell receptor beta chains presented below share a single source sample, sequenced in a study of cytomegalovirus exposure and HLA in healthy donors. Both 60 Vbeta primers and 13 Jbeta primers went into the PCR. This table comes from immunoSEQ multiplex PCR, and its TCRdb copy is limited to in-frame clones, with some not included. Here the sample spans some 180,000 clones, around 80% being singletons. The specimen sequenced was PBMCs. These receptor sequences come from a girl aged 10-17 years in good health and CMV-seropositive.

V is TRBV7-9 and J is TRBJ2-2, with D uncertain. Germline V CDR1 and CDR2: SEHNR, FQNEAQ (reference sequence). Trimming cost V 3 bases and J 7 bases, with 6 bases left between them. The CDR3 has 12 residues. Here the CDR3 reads CASSFGFGELFF. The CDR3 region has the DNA TGTGCCAGCAGCTTCGGGTTCGGGGAGCTGTTTTTT.

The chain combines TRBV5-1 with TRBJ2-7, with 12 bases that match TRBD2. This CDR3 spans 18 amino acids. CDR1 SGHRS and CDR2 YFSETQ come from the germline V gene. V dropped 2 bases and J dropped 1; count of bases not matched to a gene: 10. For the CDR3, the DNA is TGCGCCAGCAGCTTAGGTCCGCTAGCGGGAGGGAAATCCTACGAGCAGTACTTC. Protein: CASSLGPLAGGKSYEQYF.

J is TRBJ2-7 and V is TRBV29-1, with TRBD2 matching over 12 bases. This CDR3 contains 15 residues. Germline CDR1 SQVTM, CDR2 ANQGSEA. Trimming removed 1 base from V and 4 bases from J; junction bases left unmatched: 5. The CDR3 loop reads CSVEGSTSGRYEQYF. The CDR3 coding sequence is TGCAGCGTTGAAGGTTCTACTAGCGGGAGGTACGAGCAGTACTTC.

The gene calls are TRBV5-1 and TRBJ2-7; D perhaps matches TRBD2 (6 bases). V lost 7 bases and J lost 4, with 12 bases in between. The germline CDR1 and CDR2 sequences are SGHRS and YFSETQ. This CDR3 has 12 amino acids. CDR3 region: CASGGRKYEQYF. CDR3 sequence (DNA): TGCGCCAGCGGGGGGAGAAAATACGAGCAGTACTTC.

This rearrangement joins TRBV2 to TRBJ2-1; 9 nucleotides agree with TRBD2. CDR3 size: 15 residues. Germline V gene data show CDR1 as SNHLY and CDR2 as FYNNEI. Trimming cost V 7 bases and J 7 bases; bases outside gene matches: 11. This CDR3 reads CASISSSGKTNEQFF. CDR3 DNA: TGTGCCAGCATATCTTCTAGCGGGAAAACGAATGAGCAGTTCTTC.

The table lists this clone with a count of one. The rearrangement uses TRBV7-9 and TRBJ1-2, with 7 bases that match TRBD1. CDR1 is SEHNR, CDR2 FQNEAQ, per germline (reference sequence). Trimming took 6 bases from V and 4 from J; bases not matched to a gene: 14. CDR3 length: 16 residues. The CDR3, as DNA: TGTGCCAGCAGGCTCCCGACAGGGCCCCTCCTCTATGGCTACACCTTC. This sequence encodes CASRLPTGPLLYGYTF.

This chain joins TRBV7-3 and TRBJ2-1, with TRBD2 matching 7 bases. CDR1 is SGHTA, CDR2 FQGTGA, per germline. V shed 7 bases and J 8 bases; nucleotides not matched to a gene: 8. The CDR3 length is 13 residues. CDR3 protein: CASKGRAGDEQFF. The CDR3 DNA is TGTGCCAGCAAAGGGAGGGCCGGAGATGAGCAGTTCTTC.

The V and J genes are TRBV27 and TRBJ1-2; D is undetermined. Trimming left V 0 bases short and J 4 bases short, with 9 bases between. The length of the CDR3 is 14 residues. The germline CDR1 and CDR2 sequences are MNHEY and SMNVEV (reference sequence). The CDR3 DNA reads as TGTGCCAGCAGTTTATCGAGAGCATCCTATGGCTACACCTTC. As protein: CASSLSRASYGYTF.

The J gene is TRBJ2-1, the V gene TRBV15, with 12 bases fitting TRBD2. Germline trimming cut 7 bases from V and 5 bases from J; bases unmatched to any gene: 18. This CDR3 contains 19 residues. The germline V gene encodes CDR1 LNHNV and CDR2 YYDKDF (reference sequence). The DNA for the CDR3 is TGTGCCACCACGCCAGACTTCGCCCCTAGCGGGAGGGCCGACAATGAGCAGTTCTTC. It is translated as CATTPDFAPSGRADNEQFF. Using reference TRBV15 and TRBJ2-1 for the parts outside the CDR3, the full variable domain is DAMVIQNPRYQVTQFGKPVTLSCSQTLNHNVMYWYQQKSSQAPKLLFHYYDKDFNNEADTPDNFQSRRPNTSFCFLDIRSPGLGDTAMYLCATTPDFAPSGRADNEQFFGPGTRLTVL.

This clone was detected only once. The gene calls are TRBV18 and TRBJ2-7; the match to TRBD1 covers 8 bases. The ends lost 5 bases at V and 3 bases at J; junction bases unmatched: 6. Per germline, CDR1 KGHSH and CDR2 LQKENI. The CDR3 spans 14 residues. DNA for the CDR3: TGTGCCAGCTCATCCCCGACAGGGGACTACGAGCAGTACTTC. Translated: CASSSPTGDYEQYF.

For the CDR3, the DNA is TGCGCCAGCAGCCCGGACAGGGAGCTGTTTTTT. Amino acid sequence: CASSPDRELFF. The chain combines TRBV5-1 with TRBJ2-2; a weak D match, TRBD1 (5 bases). V lost 4 bases to trimming and J lost 9 bases, with 7 bases between them. The V gene's germline CDR1 is SGHRS and CDR2 YFSETQ. CDR3 length: 11 residues.

DNA for the CDR3: TGTGCCAGCAGTGCCGAACTAGCGGGAGGCAATGAGCAGTTCTTC. Amino acid sequence: CASSAELAGGNEQFF. This sequence joins TRBV6-4 and TRBJ2-1; 12 nucleotides line up with TRBD2. The length of the CDR3 is 15 residues. Trimming at V came to 4 bases and at J to 6 bases, leaving 4 bases not matched to a gene. Germline V gene data show CDR1 as MRHNA and CDR2 as SNTAGT.

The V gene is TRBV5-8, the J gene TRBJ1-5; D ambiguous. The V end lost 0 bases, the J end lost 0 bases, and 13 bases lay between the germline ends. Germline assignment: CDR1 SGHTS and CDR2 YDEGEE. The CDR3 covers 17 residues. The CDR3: CASSLGRDLNSNQPQHF. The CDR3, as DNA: TGTGCCAGCAGCTTGGGACGGGATCTTAATAGCAATCAGCCCCAGCATTTT.

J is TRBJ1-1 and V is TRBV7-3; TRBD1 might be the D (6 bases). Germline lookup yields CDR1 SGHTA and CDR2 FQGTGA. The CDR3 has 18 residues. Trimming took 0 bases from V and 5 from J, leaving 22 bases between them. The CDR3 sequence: CASSLTSAGGGVITEAFF. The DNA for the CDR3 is TGTGCCAGCAGCTTAACGTCGGCGGGAGGGGGAGTTATTACTGAAGCTTTCTTT. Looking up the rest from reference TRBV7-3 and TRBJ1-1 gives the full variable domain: GAGVSQTPSNKVTEKGKYVELRCDPISGHTALYWYRQSLGQGPEFLIYFQGTGAADDSGLPNDRFFAVRPEGSVSTLKIQRTERGDSAVYLCASSLTSAGGGVITEAFFGQGTRLTVV.

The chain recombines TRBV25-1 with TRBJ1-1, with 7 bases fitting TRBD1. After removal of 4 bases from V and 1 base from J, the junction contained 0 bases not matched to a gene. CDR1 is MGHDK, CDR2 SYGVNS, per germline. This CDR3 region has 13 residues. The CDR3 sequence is CASSAGGNTEAFF. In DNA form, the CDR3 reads TGTGCCAGCAGTGCAGGGGGGAACACTGAAGCTTTCTTT.

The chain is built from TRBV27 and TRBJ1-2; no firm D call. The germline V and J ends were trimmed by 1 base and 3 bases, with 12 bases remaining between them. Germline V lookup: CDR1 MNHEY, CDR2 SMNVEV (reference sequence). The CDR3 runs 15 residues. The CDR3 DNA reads TGTGCCAGCAGTTTATATCCGGGAGGCGACTATGGCTACACCTTC. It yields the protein CASSLYPGGDYGYTF.

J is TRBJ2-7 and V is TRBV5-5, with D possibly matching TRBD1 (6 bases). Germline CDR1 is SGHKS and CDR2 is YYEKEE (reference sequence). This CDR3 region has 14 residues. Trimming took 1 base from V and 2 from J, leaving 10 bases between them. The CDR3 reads CASSLWAGAYEQYF. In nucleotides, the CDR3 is TGTGCCAGCAGCTTGTGGGCAGGGGCCTACGAGCAGTACTTC.

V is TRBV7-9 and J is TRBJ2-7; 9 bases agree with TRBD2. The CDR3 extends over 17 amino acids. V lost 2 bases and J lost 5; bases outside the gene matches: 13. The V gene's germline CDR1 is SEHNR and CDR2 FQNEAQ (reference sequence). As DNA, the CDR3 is TGTGCCAGCAGCTTAACTCACTTAGCGGGAGCCGGACACGAGCAGTACTTC. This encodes CASSLTHLAGAGHEQYF. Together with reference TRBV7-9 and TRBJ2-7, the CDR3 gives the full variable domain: DTGVSQNPRHKITKRGQNVTFRCDPISEHNRLYWYRQTLGQGPEFLTYFQNEAQLEKSRLLSDRFSAERPKGSFSTLEIQRTEQGDSAMYLCASSLTHLAGAGHEQYFGPGTRLTVT.

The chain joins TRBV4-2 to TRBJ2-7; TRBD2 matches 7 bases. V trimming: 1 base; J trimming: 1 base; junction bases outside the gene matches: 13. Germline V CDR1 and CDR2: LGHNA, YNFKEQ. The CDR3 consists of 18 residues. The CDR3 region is CASSQGFGAGVGSYEQYF. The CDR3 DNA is TGTGCCAGCAGCCAAGGATTCGGGGCGGGAGTGGGGTCCTACGAGCAGTACTTC.

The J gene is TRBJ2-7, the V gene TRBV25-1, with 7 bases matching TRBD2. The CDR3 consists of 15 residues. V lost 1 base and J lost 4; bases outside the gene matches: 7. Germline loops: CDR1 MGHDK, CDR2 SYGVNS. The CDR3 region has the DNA TGTGCCAGCAGTGAATCTCGCGGGAGTGGGTACGAGCAGTACTTC. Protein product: CASSESRGSGYEQYF.

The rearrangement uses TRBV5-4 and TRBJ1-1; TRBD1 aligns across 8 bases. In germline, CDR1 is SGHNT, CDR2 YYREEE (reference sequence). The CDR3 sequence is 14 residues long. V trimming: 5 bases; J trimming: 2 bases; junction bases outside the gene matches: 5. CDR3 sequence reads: CASRLGQGNTEAFF. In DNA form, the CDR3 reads TGTGCCAGCAGATTAGGACAGGGAAACACTGAAGCTTTCTTT.

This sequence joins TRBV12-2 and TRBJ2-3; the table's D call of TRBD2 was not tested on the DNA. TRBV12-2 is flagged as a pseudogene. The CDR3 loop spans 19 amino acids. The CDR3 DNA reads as TGTGCAAGTCGCCCGAGGGATACTAGCGGAGCGACTAGCACAGATACGCAGTATTTT. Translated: CASRPRDTSGATSTDTQYF.

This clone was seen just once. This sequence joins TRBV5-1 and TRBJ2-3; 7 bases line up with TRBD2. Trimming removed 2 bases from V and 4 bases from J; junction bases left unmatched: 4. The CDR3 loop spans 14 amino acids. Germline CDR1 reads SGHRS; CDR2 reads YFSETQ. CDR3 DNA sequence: TGCGCCAGCAGCTTATCGGGAGGAGCAGATACGCAGTATTTT. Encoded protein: CASSLSGGADTQYF.

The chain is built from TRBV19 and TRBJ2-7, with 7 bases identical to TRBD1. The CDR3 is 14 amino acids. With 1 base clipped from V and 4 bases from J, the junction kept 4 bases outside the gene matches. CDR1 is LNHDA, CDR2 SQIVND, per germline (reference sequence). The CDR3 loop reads CASSIAGQLYEQYF. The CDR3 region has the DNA TGTGCCAGTAGTATAGCGGGACAGCTTTACGAGCAGTACTTC.

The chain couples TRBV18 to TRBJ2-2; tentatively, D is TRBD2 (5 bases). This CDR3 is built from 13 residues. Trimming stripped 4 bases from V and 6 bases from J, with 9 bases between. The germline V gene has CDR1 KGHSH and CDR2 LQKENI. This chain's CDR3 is CASSRVGAGELFF. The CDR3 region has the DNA TGTGCCAGCTCACGGGTCGGGGCCGGGGAGCTGTTTTTT.

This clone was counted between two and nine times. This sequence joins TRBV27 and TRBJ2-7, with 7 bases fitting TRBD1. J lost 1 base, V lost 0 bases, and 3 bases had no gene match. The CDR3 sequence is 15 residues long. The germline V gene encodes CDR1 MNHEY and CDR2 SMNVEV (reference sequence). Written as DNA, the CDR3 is TGTGCCAGCAGTTTATCGAAACAGGGGTCCTACGAGCAGTACTTC. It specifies CASSLSKQGSYEQYF.

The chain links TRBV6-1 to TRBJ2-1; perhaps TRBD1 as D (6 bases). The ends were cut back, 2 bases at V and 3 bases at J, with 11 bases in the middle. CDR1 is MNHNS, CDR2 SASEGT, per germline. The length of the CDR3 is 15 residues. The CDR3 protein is CASSEIQGDYNEQFF. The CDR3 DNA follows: TGTGCCAGCAGTGAAATACAGGGTGACTACAATGAGCAGTTCTTC.

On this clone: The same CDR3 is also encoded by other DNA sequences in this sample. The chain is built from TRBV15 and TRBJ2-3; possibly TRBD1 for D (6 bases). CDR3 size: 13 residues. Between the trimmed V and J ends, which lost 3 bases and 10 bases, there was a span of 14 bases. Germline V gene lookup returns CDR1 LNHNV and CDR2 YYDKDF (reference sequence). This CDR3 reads CATSRSGQRPQYF. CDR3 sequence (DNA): TGTGCCACCAGCAGGTCGGGACAACGTCCGCAGTATTTT.

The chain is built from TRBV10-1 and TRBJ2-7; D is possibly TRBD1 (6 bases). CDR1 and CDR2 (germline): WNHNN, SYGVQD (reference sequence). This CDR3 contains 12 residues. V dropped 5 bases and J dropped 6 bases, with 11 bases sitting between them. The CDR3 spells CASSISDSEQYF. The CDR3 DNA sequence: TGCGCCAGCAGTATCTCGGACAGCGAGCAGTACTTC.

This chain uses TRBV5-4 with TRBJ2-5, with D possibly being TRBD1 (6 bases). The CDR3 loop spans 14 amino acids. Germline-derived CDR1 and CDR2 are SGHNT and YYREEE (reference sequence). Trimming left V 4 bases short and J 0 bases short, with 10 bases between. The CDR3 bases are TGTGCCAGCAGCACCAGGGGTTACCAAGAGACCCAGTACTTC. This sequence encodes CASSTRGYQETQYF.